The sequence of this T cell receptor beta chain was determined in a study of blood T cell repertoires in COVID-19. On the study more broadly: Some COVID-19 samples were acute and others convalescent; all came from the United States, Italy and Spain.

This clone was detected once. Germline V lookup: CDR1 SGHTA, CDR2 FQGNSA. The CDR3 runs 15 residues. The junction had 6 bases not matched to a gene; V was cut back by 1 base and J by 3 bases. Clinical history as reported by participants underpinned cohort assignment. Profiling relied on immunoSEQ multiplex PCR, and the TCRdb table lists in-frame clones only, not all of them. The repertoire holds a few hundred thousand clones, approximately 88% seen once, with about a tenth in the top ten. Specimen: PBMCs or T cells enriched from blood (not recorded which). This clonotype was sampled from a man younger than 30 with acute COVID-19. The chain carries TRBV7-2 and TRBJ2-7; TRBD1 agrees at 7 bases. The CDR3 protein is CASSLEPGGVYEQYF. The CDR3 nucleotides read TGTGCCAGCAGCTTAGAGCCAGGGGGAGTCTACGAGCAGTACTTC.